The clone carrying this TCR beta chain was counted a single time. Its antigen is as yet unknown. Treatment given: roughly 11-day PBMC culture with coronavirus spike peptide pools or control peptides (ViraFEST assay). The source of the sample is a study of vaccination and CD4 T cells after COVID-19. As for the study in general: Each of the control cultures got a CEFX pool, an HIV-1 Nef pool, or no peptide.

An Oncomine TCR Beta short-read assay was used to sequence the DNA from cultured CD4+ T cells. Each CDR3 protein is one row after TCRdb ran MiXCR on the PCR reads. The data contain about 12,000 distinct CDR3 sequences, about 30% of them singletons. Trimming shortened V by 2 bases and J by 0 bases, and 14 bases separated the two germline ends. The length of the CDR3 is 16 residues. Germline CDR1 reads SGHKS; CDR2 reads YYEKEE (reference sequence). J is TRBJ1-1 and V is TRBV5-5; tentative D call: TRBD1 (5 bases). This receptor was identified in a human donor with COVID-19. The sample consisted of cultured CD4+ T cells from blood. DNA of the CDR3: TGTGCCAGCAGCTTCTTGGATGGGGGGGTGAACACTGAAGCTTTCTTT. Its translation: CASSFLDGGVNTEAFF.